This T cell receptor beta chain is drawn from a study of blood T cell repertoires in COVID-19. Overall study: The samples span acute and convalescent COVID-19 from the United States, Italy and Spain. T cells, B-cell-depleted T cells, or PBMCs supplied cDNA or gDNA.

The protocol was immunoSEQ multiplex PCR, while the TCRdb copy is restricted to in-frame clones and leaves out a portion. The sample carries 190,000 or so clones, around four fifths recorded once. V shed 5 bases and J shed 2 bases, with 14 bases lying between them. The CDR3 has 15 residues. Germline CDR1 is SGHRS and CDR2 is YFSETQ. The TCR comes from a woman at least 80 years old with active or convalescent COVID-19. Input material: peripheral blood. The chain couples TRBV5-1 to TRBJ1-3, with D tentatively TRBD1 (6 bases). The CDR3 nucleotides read TGCGCCAGCAGTGGACAGAGCTCCCCTGGAAACACCATATATTTT. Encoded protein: CASSGQSSPGNTIYF.